This record looks at one T cell receptor (beta chain) sequence and its context. The sample is drawn from a study of somatic mutations in cytotoxic T cells in rheumatoid arthritis. Study-level information: Patients had less than 35 ml EDTA blood drawn right after diagnosis, before any treatment. Flow sorting yielded some V beta antibody-stained T-cell populations at nearly 100% purity, among them V beta1+ cells sequenced for TCRB.

Trimming removed 7 bases from V and 7 bases from J, with 20 bases in between. Germline V lookup: CDR1 MNHNS, CDR2 SASEGT. The CDR3 totals 15 residues. Positive selection with magnetic beads achieved the isolation of CD4+ and CD8+ cells, followed by a flow cytometry check of purity. Libraries were prepared by immunoSEQ multiplex PCR; TCRdb keeps only in-frame clonotypes and omits some of them. The sample shows roughly 3,900 clones, roughly 92% of them seen only once. This sequence was found in a woman in her sixties with rheumatoid arthritis. The material sequenced was CD8+ T cells sorted from blood. The chain recombines TRBV6-1 with TRBJ2-1; perhaps TRBD2 as D (6 bases). The CDR3 here is CASKPGPSRGNEQFF. In DNA form, the CDR3 reads TGTGCCAGCAAGCCGGGACCCTCCCGGGGGAATGAGCAGTTCTTC.